The 31 T cell receptor beta chains below come from one sample, sequenced in a study of response to subunit inactivated influenza vaccine. Each CDR3 protein gets one entry after TCRdb re-called the RT-PCR reads with MiXCR. The table shows approximately 480,000 distinct CDR3 sequences, with roughly 9.7% occurring only once. The material sequenced was PBMCs from blood, taken about 6 weeks after vaccination. Receptors were obtained from a man aged 45 to 65 who received an inactivated influenza vaccine.

CDR3 bases: TGTGCCAGCAGTTCACCGGGACTAGCGGGAGTGTTCTTC. It codes for CASSSPGLAGVFF. This chain joins TRBV6-5 and TRBJ2-1, with 14 positions matching TRBD2. The length of the CDR3 is 13 residues. Losses at the gene ends were 4 bases for V and 15 bases for J; bases not matched to a gene: 5. Germline assignment: CDR1 MNHEY and CDR2 SVGAGI.

A remark on this clonotype: This clone may be a read error of a much larger clone one base away. The chain recombines TRBV9 with TRBJ1-3; no definite D call. Germline V CDR1 and CDR2: SGDLS, YYNGEE. The CDR3 spans 16 residues. The CDR3 bases are TGTGCCAGCAGCGTAAGTGGAAGGTTGAATGGAATCACCATATATTTT. This codes for CASSVSGRLNGITIYF.

In its sample, this clonotype was seen many times. The gene calls are TRBV7-3 and TRBJ2-1; TRBD1 matches 9 bases. J gave up 8 bases and V 5 bases, and 13 bases lay outside the gene matches. The CDR3 has 16 residues. CDR1 and CDR2 from the germline V gene are SGHTA and FQGTGA. CDR3 residues: CASSSEPYRGRDEQFF. The CDR3 nucleotides are TGTGCCAGCAGCAGTGAGCCCTACAGGGGGCGCGATGAGCAGTTCTTC. Based on the CDR3 plus reference TRBV7-3 and TRBJ2-1, the full variable domain is GAGVSQTPSNKVTEKGKYVELRCDPISGHTALYWYRQSLGQGPEFLIYFQGTGAADDSGLPNDRFFAVRPEGSVSTLKIQRTERGDSAVYLCASSSEPYRGRDEQFFGPGTRLTVL.

The chain employs TRBV5-1 and TRBJ2-2; weak D call: TRBD1 (5 bases). Germline V CDR1 and CDR2: SGHRS, YFSETQ. The V and J ends lost 0 bases and 0 bases respectively, with 12 bases between them. CDR3 length: 17 amino acids. CDR3 nucleotides: TGCGCCAGCAGCTTGGTTGGGGCAGGCTCGAACACCGGGGAGCTGTTTTTT. This gives the protein CASSLVGAGSNTGELFF.

The rearrangement joins TRBV29-1 to TRBJ2-1; D ambiguous. The germline CDR1 and CDR2 sequences are SQVTM and ANQGSEA. V shed 7 bases and J shed 3 bases, with 10 bases lying between them. The CDR3 totals 12 residues. In DNA, the CDR3 is TGCAGCGCCAGAGAGCTCTACAATGAGCAGTTCTTC. As protein: CSARELYNEQFF.

V gene TRBV20-1 combines with J gene TRBJ1-6; D ambiguous. V gave up 0 bases and J gave up 0 bases, with 21 bases separating them. This CDR3 comprises 20 residues. CDR1 is DFQATT, CDR2 SNEGSKA, per germline (reference sequence). CDR3 region: CSARDPPGDRTSSYNSPLHF. The CDR3 nucleotides are TGCAGTGCTAGAGACCCACCGGGAGACCGAACGAGCTCCTATAATTCACCCCTCCACTTT.

V usage is TRBV9 and J usage is TRBJ2-7, with 12 bases aligning to TRBD2. There are 16 residues in the CDR3. V trimming: 0 bases; J trimming: 3 bases; junction bases outside the gene matches: 4. The germline gives CDR1 SGDLS, CDR2 YYNGEE. This CDR3 is CASSVASGRAIYEQYF. The CDR3 DNA follows: TGTGCCAGCAGCGTAGCTAGCGGGAGGGCCATCTACGAGCAGTACTTC.

The rearrangement links TRBV20-1 to TRBJ2-1; D remains unclear. V was trimmed by 3 bases and J by 0 bases, leaving 9 bases between them. The CDR3 runs 14 residues. CDR1 and CDR2 from the germline V gene are DFQATT and SNEGSKA (reference sequence). The chain's CDR3 is CSASRRSSYNEQFF. CDR3 bases: TGCAGTGCTAGCCGAAGGAGCTCCTACAATGAGCAGTTCTTC.

The rearrangement links TRBV7-6 to TRBJ2-1; 10 bases fit TRBD2. CDR3 length equals 16 residues. V gave up 3 bases and J gave up 3 bases; unmatched junction bases: 5. Germline V gene data show CDR1 as SGHVS and CDR2 as FNYEAQ. CDR3 in amino acids: CASSFGPSGGYNEQFF. As DNA, the CDR3 is TGTGCCAGCAGCTTTGGACCTAGCGGGGGCTACAATGAGCAGTTCTTC.

The rearrangement joins TRBV5-6 to TRBJ2-1, with a possible D match to TRBD1 (6 bases). Trimming left V 0 bases short and J 0 bases short, with 10 bases between. There are 16 residues in the CDR3. Germline V lookup: CDR1 SGHDT, CDR2 YYEEEE. The CDR3 DNA reads TGTGCCAGCAGCTTGGTCCAGGGGATCTCCTACAATGAGCAGTTCTTC. It codes for CASSLVQGISYNEQFF. Combining the CDR3 with reference TRBV5-6 and TRBJ2-1 gives the whole variable domain DAGVTQSPTHLIKTRGQQVTLRCSPKSGHDTVSWYQQALGQGPQFIFQYYEEEERQRGNFPDRFSGHQFPNYSSELNVNALLLGDSALYLCASSLVQGISYNEQFFGPGTRLTVL.

This clonotype came up many times. This chain connects TRBV5-5 to TRBJ2-3, with 8 positions matching TRBD1. This CDR3 spans 15 amino acids. Per germline, CDR1 SGHKS and CDR2 YYEKEE (reference sequence). Losses at the gene ends were 7 bases for V and 2 bases for J; bases not matched to a gene: 9. The CDR3 sequence: CASSRRQGLTDTQYF. CDR3 bases: TGTGCCAGCTCCCGACGACAGGGGCTCACAGATACGCAGTATTTT.

This clonotype was observed at least ten times. The rearrangement links TRBV5-5 to TRBJ2-4; 9 bases are shared with TRBD1. With 4 bases clipped from V and 6 bases from J, the junction kept 5 bases outside the gene matches. The CDR3 runs 14 residues. Germline loops: CDR1 SGHKS, CDR2 YYEKEE (reference sequence). This CDR3 is CASSAGTGRNIQYF. The CDR3 nucleotides read TGTGCCAGCAGCGCCGGGACAGGGAGAAACATTCAGTACTTC.

The table lists this clonotype with many counts. The chain uses TRBV4-3 and TRBJ2-5, with D perhaps TRBD1 (6 bases). Germline loops: CDR1 LGHNA, CDR2 YSLEER. V was pared by 0 bases and J by 8 bases, with 19 bases between. The CDR3 has 16 residues. The CDR3 sequence: CASSQDMTGGSPTQYF. The CDR3 DNA sequence: TGCGCCAGCAGCCAAGATATGACAGGCGGCTCGCCTACCCAGTACTTC.

This clonotype appeared a few times. The rearrangement joins TRBV7-9 to TRBJ2-7; tentative D call: TRBD2 (6 bases). From germline, CDR1 is SEHNR and CDR2 FQNEAQ (reference sequence). This CDR3 is 14 amino acids long. V was cut by 5 bases and J by 0 bases, with 11 bases left in between. The CDR3 spells CASSETSVSYEQYF. The CDR3 DNA is TGTGCCAGCAGCGAGACTAGTGTCTCCTACGAGCAGTACTTC.

This clonotype has at least ten counts. The rearrangement joins TRBV6-1 to TRBJ2-7; D call uncertain. The CDR3 length is 14 residues. V was trimmed by 6 bases and J by 1 base, leaving 13 bases between them. CDR1 is MNHNS and CDR2 is SASEGT in the germline V gene. In DNA, the CDR3 is TGTGCCAGCAGGCCCCTAGGTCAGTCCTACGAGCAGTACTTC. This translates into CASRPLGQSYEQYF.

This chain joins TRBV12-3 or TRBV12-4 and TRBJ1-5; D gene unclear. V lost 10 bases, J lost 3 bases, and 13 bases lay in between. This CDR3 has 13 amino acids. This chain's CDR3 is CATASAINQPQHF. The CDR3 DNA reads as TGTGCCACAGCGTCAGCGATCAATCAGCCCCAGCATTTT.

A few counts support this clonotype. The V and J genes are TRBV7-2 and TRBJ2-7, with D possibly TRBD1 on 6 matching bases. Germline CDR1 and CDR2: SGHTA and FQGNSA. The CDR3 length is 15 residues. The V and J ends lost 5 bases and 4 bases respectively, with 18 bases between them. In DNA, the CDR3 is TGTGCCAGCAGCAAGACAGGCGCAGGGGCTTACGAGCAGTACTTC. It codes for CASSKTGAGAYEQYF.

This sequence joins TRBV29-1 and TRBJ2-7, with 10 nucleotides matching TRBD1. J was trimmed by 4 bases and V by 7 bases; bases with no gene match: 10. CDR1 and CDR2 from the germline V gene are SQVTM and ANQGSEA. This CDR3 comprises 14 residues. In DNA form, the CDR3 reads TGCAGCGCGACGGCCGGACAGGGGGTTTACGAGCAGTACTTC. It encodes CSATAGQGVYEQYF.

V usage is TRBV7-2 and J usage is TRBJ2-3, with D perhaps matching TRBD2 (5 bases). Germline CDR1 is SGHTA and CDR2 is FQGNSA. This CDR3 region has 15 residues. The V and J ends lost 3 bases and 2 bases respectively, with 12 bases between them. The CDR3 sequence is CASSFGGSPTDTQYF. CDR3 bases: TGTGCCAGCAGCTTTGGTGGGAGCCCCACAGATACGCAGTATTTT.

The rearrangement links TRBV5-5 to TRBJ2-6, with a possible D match to TRBD1 (6 bases). The CDR3 has 16 amino acids. Per the germline V gene, CDR1 is SGHKS and CDR2 is YYEKEE (reference sequence). The V and J ends lost 3 bases and 0 bases respectively, with 10 bases between them. The DNA of the CDR3 is TGTGCCAGCAGCTCGACAGGCATCTCTGGGGCCAACGTCCTGACTTTC. It is translated as CASSSTGISGANVLTF. Combining the CDR3 with reference TRBV5-5 and TRBJ2-6 gives the whole variable domain DAGVTQSPTHLIKTRGQQVTLRCSPISGHKSVSWYQQVLGQGPQFIFQYYEKEERGRGNFPDRFSARQFPNYSSELNVNALLLGDSALYLCASSSTGISGANVLTFGAGSRLTVL.

A few counts support this clonotype. The CDR3 is CASSPEVDYNSPLHF. The DNA for the CDR3 is TGTGCCAGCAGCCCCGAGGTAGACTATAATTCACCCCTCCACTTT. The J gene is TRBJ1-6, the V gene TRBV11-2; D unresolved. The V gene lost 5 bases and the J gene lost 3 bases, with 11 bases spanning the gap. The CDR3 is 15 amino acids. Germline CDR1 reads SGHAT; CDR2 reads FQNNGV.

This clonotype was detected many times. This chain joins TRBV20-1 and TRBJ2-1; 10 bases align to TRBD2. Looked up from germline, CDR1 is DFQATT and CDR2 is SNEGSKA (reference sequence). The trim removed 2 bases at V and 4 bases at J, leaving 5 bases unmatched. This CDR3 is 15 amino acids long. The CDR3 sequence: CSARLAGGLYNEQFF. The CDR3 DNA is TGCAGTGCTAGATTAGCGGGGGGCCTTTACAATGAGCAGTTCTTC.

This clonotype was detected a few times. The rearrangement uses TRBV3-1 and TRBJ2-7; 7 nucleotides agree with TRBD2. Germline CDR1 and CDR2: LGHDT and YNNKEL (reference sequence). V lost 0 bases, J lost 1 base, and 6 bases stayed unmatched. The CDR3 has 16 residues. DNA for the CDR3: TGTGCCAGCAGCCAAGAACGGCGGGAGCCTTCCTACGAGCAGTACTTC. It codes for CASSQERREPSYEQYF.

This clonotype appeared a few times. The V gene is TRBV9, the J gene TRBJ2-3, with a tentative D call TRBD2 (5 bases). V was shortened by 5 bases and J by 6 bases, with 22 bases between the two germline ends. The CDR3 is made up of 16 amino acids. The germline V gene has CDR1 SGDLS and CDR2 YYNGEE. The CDR3 region has the DNA TGTGCCAGCAGTGAATATAACGCCCCTTCGGGGGATACGCAGTATTTT. Its translation: CASSEYNAPSGDTQYF.

The chain employs TRBV10-3 and TRBJ2-3; 8 nucleotides match TRBD1. The germline CDR1 and CDR2 sequences are ENHRY and SYGVKD. The CDR3 is 18 amino acids. After removal of 2 bases from V and 5 bases from J, the junction contained 15 bases not matched to a gene. This CDR3 reads CAISEMARGLPPLDTQYF. The CDR3 DNA sequence: TGTGCCATCAGTGAGATGGCCAGGGGGCTTCCCCCCTTAGATACGCAGTATTTT.

The chain combines TRBV19 with TRBJ1-5; D remains unclear. Trimming cost V 5 bases and J 2 bases, with 10 bases left between them. Germline V gives CDR1 LNHDA, CDR2 SQIVND (reference sequence). The CDR3 is 14 amino acids. The CDR3 is CASSLEDRNQPQHF. DNA for the CDR3: TGTGCCAGTAGTCTGGAGGATCGCAATCAGCCCCAGCATTTT.

This clonotype was counted a few times. The V gene is TRBV5-1, the J gene TRBJ1-1, with D perhaps matching TRBD1 (6 bases). The CDR3 is 15 residues long. Germline values: CDR1 SGHRS, CDR2 YFSETQ. Trimming shortened V by 0 bases and J by 5 bases, and 14 bases separated the two germline ends. As DNA, the CDR3 is TGCGCCAGCAGCTTGGCCCCAGGGGAGGCAACTGAAGCTTTCTTT. Protein: CASSLAPGEATEAFF.

The chain links TRBV7-2 to TRBJ2-1; 12 bases are shared with TRBD2. This CDR3 contains 16 residues. The trim removed 4 bases at V and 6 bases at J, leaving 7 bases unmatched. Germline V gene data show CDR1 as SGHTA and CDR2 as FQGNSA. CDR3 sequence reads: CASSWTLAGGPNEQFF. CDR3 coding DNA: TGTGCCAGCAGCTGGACTCTAGCGGGGGGGCCCAATGAGCAGTTCTTC. The full variable domain, in which reference TRBV7-2 and TRBJ2-1 provide the parts outside the CDR3, is GAGVSQSPSNKVTEKGKDVELRCDPISGHTALYWYRQSLGQGLEFLIYFQGNSAPDKSGLPSDRFSAERTGGSVSTLTIQRTQQEDSAVYLCASSWTLAGGPNEQFFGPGTRLTVL.

A few counts support this clonotype. The chain uses TRBV6-2 or TRBV6-3 and TRBJ2-1; D gene uncertain. The CDR3 contains 11 residues. Germline V lookup: CDR1 MNHEY, CDR2 SVGEGT. V lost 7 bases and J lost 6, with 7 bases in between. The CDR3 bases are TGTGCCAGCACCAGATCCAATGAGCAGTTCTTC. It yields the protein CASTRSNEQFF.

This clonotype appeared many times. V gene TRBV15 combines with J gene TRBJ2-1; D is unclear. This CDR3 comprises 15 residues. Per the germline V gene, CDR1 is LNHNV and CDR2 is YYDKDF (reference sequence). V lost 0 bases and J 8 bases, leaving 14 bases between the germline ends. CDR3 protein: CATSRDPTAIDEQFF. The CDR3 DNA is TGTGCCACCAGCAGAGATCCCACAGCGATCGATGAGCAGTTCTTC.

The V call is TRBV5-1, the J call TRBJ2-7, with TRBD1 identical over 10 bases. This CDR3 comprises 16 residues. Germline assignment: CDR1 SGHRS and CDR2 YFSETQ. J gave up 4 bases and V 6 bases, and 13 bases lay outside the gene matches. CDR3 protein: CASIRGPGQGFYEQYF. Here the CDR3 DNA reads TGCGCCAGCATACGGGGCCCGGGACAGGGGTTTTACGAGCAGTACTTC.